This T cell receptor (beta chain) was captured by sequencing in a study of identical twins. General study points: Zero-insertion analyses could be partly confounded by invariant MAIT and iNKT cells. There was more out-of-frame TCR alpha sharing in monozygotic twins than models estimated. Memory repertoires showed no such pattern, whereas abundant cord blood beta clonotypes carried fewer insertions.

This clonotype has just a few counts. The antigen is unknown. Healthy Caucasians were all of the donors. V lost 6 bases, J lost 2 bases, and 9 bases stayed unmatched. There are 15 residues in the CDR3. TCRdb reanalysed the 5' RACE reads using MiXCR and keeps one entry per CDR3 protein. The table includes just over 450,000 distinct CDR3 sequences, 13% to 15% detected once. The sample was also reused in another study, on yellow fever vaccine responses in identical twins.

Material for sequencing was CD4+ T cells sorted from blood. The J gene is TRBJ1-2, the V gene TRBV12-3 or TRBV12-4, with 7 bases matching TRBD1. This sequence was found in a woman under 30 in good health. The CDR3 DNA reads as TGTGCCAGCAGGGAGACAGGGACCTTCAACTATGGCTACACCTTC. Protein sequence: CASRETGTFNYGYTF.